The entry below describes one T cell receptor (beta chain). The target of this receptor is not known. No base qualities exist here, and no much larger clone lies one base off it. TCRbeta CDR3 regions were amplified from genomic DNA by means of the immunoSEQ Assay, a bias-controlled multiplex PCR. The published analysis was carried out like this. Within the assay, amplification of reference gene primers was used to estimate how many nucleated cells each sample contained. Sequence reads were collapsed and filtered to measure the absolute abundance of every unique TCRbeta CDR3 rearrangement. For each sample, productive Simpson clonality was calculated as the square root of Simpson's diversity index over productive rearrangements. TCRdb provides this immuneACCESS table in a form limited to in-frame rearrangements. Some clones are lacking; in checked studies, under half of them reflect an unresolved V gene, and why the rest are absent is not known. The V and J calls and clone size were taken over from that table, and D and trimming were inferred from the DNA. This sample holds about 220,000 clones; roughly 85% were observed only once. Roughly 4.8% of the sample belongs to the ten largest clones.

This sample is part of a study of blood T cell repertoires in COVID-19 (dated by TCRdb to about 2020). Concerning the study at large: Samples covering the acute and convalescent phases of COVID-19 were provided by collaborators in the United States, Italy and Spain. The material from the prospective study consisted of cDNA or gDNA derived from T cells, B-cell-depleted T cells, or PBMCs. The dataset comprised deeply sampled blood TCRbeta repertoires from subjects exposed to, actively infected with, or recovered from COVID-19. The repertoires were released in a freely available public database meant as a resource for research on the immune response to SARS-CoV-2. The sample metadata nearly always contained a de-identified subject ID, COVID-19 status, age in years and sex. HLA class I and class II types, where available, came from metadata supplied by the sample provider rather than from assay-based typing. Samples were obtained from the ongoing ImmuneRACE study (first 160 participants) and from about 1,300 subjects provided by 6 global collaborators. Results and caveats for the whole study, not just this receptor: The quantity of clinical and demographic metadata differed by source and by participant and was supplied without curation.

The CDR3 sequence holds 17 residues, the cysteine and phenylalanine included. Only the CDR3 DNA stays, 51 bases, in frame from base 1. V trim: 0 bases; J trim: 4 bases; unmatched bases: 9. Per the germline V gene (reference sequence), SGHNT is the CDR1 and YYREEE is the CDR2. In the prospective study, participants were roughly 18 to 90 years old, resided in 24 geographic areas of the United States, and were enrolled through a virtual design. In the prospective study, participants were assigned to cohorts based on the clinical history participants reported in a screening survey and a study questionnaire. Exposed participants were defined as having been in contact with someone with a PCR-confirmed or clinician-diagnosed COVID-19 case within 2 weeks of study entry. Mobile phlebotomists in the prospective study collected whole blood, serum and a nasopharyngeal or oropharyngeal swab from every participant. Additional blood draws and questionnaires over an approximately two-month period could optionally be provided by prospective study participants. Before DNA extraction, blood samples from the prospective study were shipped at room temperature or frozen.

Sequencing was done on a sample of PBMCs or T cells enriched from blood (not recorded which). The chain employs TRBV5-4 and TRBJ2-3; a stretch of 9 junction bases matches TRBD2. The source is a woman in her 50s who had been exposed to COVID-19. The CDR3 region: CASSLGVGGGAADTQYF. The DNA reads TGTGCCAGCAGCTTGGGGGTCGGCGGGGGGGCCGCAGATACGCAGTATTTT.